This entry lists 17 T cell receptor beta chains sequenced from one sample in a study of blood T cell repertoires in COVID-19. Sequencing used immunoSEQ multiplex PCR; TCRdb keeps in-frame clones, though not all of them. The sample has fewer than 150,000 clones, 70% to 85% seen once; the top ten hold 8% to 10%. Specimen: peripheral blood. The receptors derive from a woman aged 80 or over in a cohort sampled during active or convalescent COVID-19.

A single count supports this clone. This rearrangement joins TRBV5-6 to TRBJ1-5; D might be TRBD1 (6 bases). This CDR3 region has 16 residues. Germline V gene data show CDR1 as SGHDT and CDR2 as YYEEEE. Trimming removed 4 bases from V and 4 bases from J, with 18 bases in between. Here the CDR3 reads CASSLQGRQANQPQHF. CDR3 bases: TGTGCCAGCAGCCTACAGGGTCGGCAAGCAAATCAGCCCCAGCATTTT. Complete variable domain (other parts from reference TRBV5-6 and TRBJ1-5): DAGVTQSPTHLIKTRGQQVTLRCSPKSGHDTVSWYQQALGQGPQFIFQYYEEEERQRGNFPDRFSGHQFPNYSSELNVNALLLGDSALYLCASSLQGRQANQPQHFGDGTRLSIL.

This clone has just one count. The chain couples TRBV4-3 to TRBJ1-1; TRBD1 matches 7 bases. Germline V lookup: CDR1 LGHNA, CDR2 YSLEER. CDR3 length: 15 residues. Trimming took 1 base from V and 0 from J; bases not matched to a gene: 2. The CDR3 DNA is TGCGCCAGCAGCCAAGTCGACAGGGTGAACACTGAAGCTTTCTTT. Its protein is CASSQVDRVNTEAFF.

The rearrangement joins TRBV4-3 to TRBJ1-3; TRBD1 matches at 7 bases. The CDR3 runs 15 residues. Germline V gives CDR1 LGHNA, CDR2 YSLEER. J gave up 2 bases and V 2 bases, and 3 bases lay outside the gene matches. The CDR3 protein is CASSQKDRAGNTIYF. The CDR3 region has the DNA TGCGCCAGCAGCCAAAAAGACAGGGCTGGAAACACCATATATTTT.

The CDR3 bases are TGTGCCAGCAGCCATCGTTTTTACGAGCAGTACTTC. Its protein product is CASSHRFYEQYF. This rearrangement joins TRBV4-2 to TRBJ2-7; D not resolved. This CDR3 comprises 12 residues. Deletions cut 3 bases from V and 4 bases from J, with 7 bases between. Germline V CDR1 and CDR2: LGHNA, YNFKEQ.

This sequence joins TRBV27 and TRBJ1-2, with D perhaps matching TRBD1 (5 bases). The length of the CDR3 is 14 residues. The germline V and J ends were trimmed by 5 bases and 5 bases, with 15 bases remaining between them. CDR1 and CDR2 (germline): MNHEY, SMNVEV (reference sequence). CDR3 loop: CASSPRAAVYGYTF. DNA of the CDR3: TGTGCCAGCAGTCCCAGGGCAGCCGTTTATGGCTACACCTTC.

V usage is TRBV3-1 (or the pseudogene TRBV3-2) and J usage is TRBJ1-1, with D hard to call. Trimming took 4 bases from V and 4 from J, leaving 13 bases between them. Per the germline V gene, CDR1 is LGHDT and CDR2 is YNNKEL (reference sequence). This CDR3 region has 14 residues. The CDR3 DNA reads TGTGCCAGCAGCCGAGAGGGCGCGGGCACTGAAGCTTTCTTT. Translating gives CASSREGAGTEAFF.

The V call is TRBV7-6, the J call TRBJ2-5, with 9 bases aligning to TRBD2. Germline V gene data show CDR1 as SGHVS and CDR2 as FNYEAQ. CDR3 length: 16 amino acids. J was trimmed by 10 bases and V by 0 bases; bases with no gene match: 12. The CDR3 here is CASSLATGTSFGDQYF. The CDR3 nucleotides are TGTGCCAGCAGCTTAGCCACCGGGACTAGCTTTGGAGACCAGTACTTC.

The V and J genes are TRBV6-5 and TRBJ1-4; the match to TRBD1 covers 7 bases. In germline, CDR1 is MNHEY, CDR2 SVGAGI. With V trimmed by 7 bases and J by 5 bases, 7 bases remained unmatched. The CDR3 spans 14 residues. The CDR3 DNA reads as TGTGCCAGCACTTATAACAGGGGAAATGAAAAACTGTTTTTT. It specifies CASTYNRGNEKLFF.

The chain is built from TRBV5-1 and TRBJ1-1, with D possibly being TRBD1 (6 bases). Trimming took 2 bases from V and 4 from J, leaving 12 bases between them. In germline, CDR1 is SGHRS, CDR2 YFSETQ. This CDR3 contains 14 residues. CDR3 region: CASSFQGWGTEAFF. DNA of the CDR3: TGCGCCAGCAGCTTTCAGGGGTGGGGCACTGAAGCTTTCTTT.

This rearrangement joins TRBV7-2 to TRBJ1-2; 7 bases map to TRBD1. V lost 6 bases and J lost 6; bases outside the gene matches: 10. The CDR3 is made up of 14 amino acids. Germline V gene sequence: CDR1 SGHTA, CDR2 FQGNSA. CDR3 residues: CASSKDRTLNGYTF. As DNA, the CDR3 is TGTGCCAGCAGTAAGGACAGGACCCTGAATGGCTACACCTTC.

The J gene is TRBJ2-2, the V gene TRBV10-3, with 10 bases lining up with TRBD1. CDR3 length: 13 amino acids. With V trimmed by 7 bases and J by 6 bases, 2 bases remained unmatched. From germline, CDR1 is ENHRY and CDR2 SYGVKD. The CDR3 region is CAITGQGAGELFF. The CDR3 nucleotides read TGTGCCATCACCGGACAGGGGGCCGGGGAGCTGTTTTTT.

The chain links TRBV30 to TRBJ1-1; tentatively, D is TRBD1 (5 bases). This CDR3 region has 15 residues. Germline-derived CDR1 and CDR2 are GTSNPN and SVGIG (reference sequence). The ends were cut back, 4 bases at V and 5 bases at J, with 20 bases in the middle. The CDR3 spells CAWIPGGKLGTEAFF. Here the CDR3 DNA reads TGTGCCTGGATCCCGGGGGGTAAGCTGGGGACTGAAGCTTTCTTT.

This chain connects TRBV5-1 to TRBJ2-5, with D perhaps matching TRBD2 (7 bases). CDR1 and CDR2 from the germline V gene are SGHRS and YFSETQ. This CDR3 is built from 16 residues. V lost 1 base to trimming and J lost 5 bases, with 18 bases between them. The CDR3 bases are TGCGCCAGCAGCTTGAGTACAGGGACTAACTTGGAGACCCAGTACTTC. Translation: CASSLSTGTNLETQYF.

This clone was seen only a few times. V usage is TRBV7-9 and J usage is TRBJ2-7; 7 bases align to TRBD1. Germline-derived CDR1 and CDR2 are SEHNR and FQNEAQ (reference sequence). V was clipped by 5 bases and J by 2 bases; unmatched bases: 6. The CDR3 runs 14 residues. CDR3 in amino acids: CASSNRDSPYEQYV. CDR3 DNA sequence: TGTGCCAGCAGCAACCGGGACAGCCCCTACGAGCAGTACGTC.

V usage is TRBV6-6 and J usage is TRBJ1-1, with a weak D call TRBD1 (6 bases). Germline V gene data show CDR1 as MNHNY and CDR2 as SVGAGI (reference sequence). The CDR3 has 15 amino acids. Between the trimmed V and J ends, which lost 6 bases and 0 bases, there was a span of 14 bases. For the CDR3, the DNA is TGTGCCAGCAGAGACACAGGGTTGATGAACACTGAAGCTTTCTTT. Its protein product is CASRDTGLMNTEAFF.

The CDR3 DNA sequence: TGTGCCAGCAGCCGACAGGACTATGGCTACACCTTC. This codes for CASSRQDYGYTF. This chain uses TRBV7-9 with TRBJ1-2, with D possibly matching TRBD1 (6 bases). V shed 5 bases and J shed 3 bases, with 7 bases lying between them. Germline V CDR1 and CDR2: SEHNR, FQNEAQ (reference sequence). This CDR3 spans 12 amino acids. Filled out from reference TRBV7-9 and TRBJ1-2, the complete variable domain reads DTGVSQNPRHKITKRGQNVTFRCDPISEHNRLYWYRQTLGQGPEFLTYFQNEAQLEKSRLLSDRFSAERPKGSFSTLEIQRTEQGDSAMYLCASSRQDYGYTFGSGTRLTVV.

V usage is TRBV24-1 and J usage is TRBJ2-2, with a weak D call TRBD1 (6 bases). CDR1 is KGHDR and CDR2 is SFDVKD in the germline V gene. Trimming removed 5 bases from V and 6 bases from J, with 6 bases in between. The CDR3 is 12 amino acids. The CDR3 sequence is CATSAGAGELFF. CDR3 nucleotide sequence: TGTGCCACCAGTGCAGGGGCCGGGGAGCTGTTTTTT.